Below, 27 T cell receptor beta chains from the same sample are listed, as sequenced in a study of T cells in Graves' hyperthyroidism and ophthalmopathy. Amplification of TCR beta CDR3 regions used RNA as the template. HTBI primers were employed in a first-round RT-PCR of the TCR CDR3. TCRdb ran MiXCR on the multiplex PCR reads and lists one entry per CDR3 protein. The table lists about 280,000 distinct CDR3 sequences, about 25% of them singletons. The sequenced sample consisted of blood. These receptors were collected from a man between 40 and 49 years old with Graves' hyperthyroidism that later progressed to Graves' ophthalmopathy.

This clonotype was found a few times. The chain carries TRBV18 and TRBJ2-7; 9 bases map to TRBD2. V shed 0 bases, J shed 2 bases, and the junction held 5 bases outside the gene matches. Per the germline V gene, CDR1 is KGHSH and CDR2 is LQKENI. The CDR3 runs 16 residues. DNA for the CDR3: TGTGCCAGCTCACCACCCGTGACTAGCGGCACCTACGAGCAGTACTTC. Amino acids: CASSPPVTSGTYEQYF. Drawing the rest from reference TRBV18 and TRBJ2-7, the complete variable domain is NAGVMQNPRHLVRRRGQEARLRCSPMKGHSHVYWYRQLPEEGLKFMVYLQKENIIDESGMPKERFSAEFPKEGPSILRIQQVVRGDSAAYFCASSPPVTSGTYEQYFGPGTRLTVT.

Many counts were recorded for this clonotype. V is TRBV29-1 and J is TRBJ2-7; 10 bases fit TRBD1. The CDR3 covers 14 residues. Germline loops: CDR1 SQVTM, CDR2 ANQGSEA. V shed 7 bases and J 5 bases; nucleotides not matched to a gene: 11. The CDR3, as DNA: TGCAGCGCCGGCGGTGGGGACAGGGGTCACGAGCAGTACTTC. This codes for CSAGGGDRGHEQYF.

This clonotype was observed at least ten times. This sequence joins TRBV7-9 and TRBJ1-2; the D is unclear. CDR1 SEHNR and CDR2 FQNEAQ come from the germline V gene (reference sequence). V dropped 1 base and J dropped 3 bases, with 6 bases sitting between them. The CDR3 totals 13 residues. DNA of the CDR3: TGTGCCAGCAGCTTAGGGAGCGACTATGGCTACACCTTC. Translating it yields CASSLGSDYGYTF.

In its sample, this clonotype was seen many times. The chain recombines TRBV6-5 with TRBJ1-1; D is uncertain. This CDR3 is built from 14 residues. Germline lookup yields CDR1 MNHEY and CDR2 SVGAGI. V lost 6 bases and J lost 9, with 20 bases in between. The CDR3: CASSSAGIAGKAFF. The CDR3 DNA is TGTGCCAGCAGCTCAGCCGGGATCGCGGGCAAAGCTTTCTTT.

The chain joins TRBV14 to TRBJ1-1, with D tentatively TRBD1 (6 bases). The germline V and J ends were trimmed by 0 bases and 10 bases, with 12 bases remaining between them. The CDR3 consists of 13 residues. CDR1 is SGHDN and CDR2 is FVKESK in the germline V gene. The CDR3 coding sequence is TGTGCCAGCAGCCAAGAGAGGGGGACAAGAGCTTTCTTT. Residues: CASSQERGTRAFF.

This clonotype was observed at least ten times. The chain employs TRBV5-1 and TRBJ1-1; D gene uncertain. This CDR3 contains 12 residues. CDR1 is SGHRS, CDR2 YFSETQ, per germline. Trimming took 2 bases from V and 6 from J, leaving 8 bases between them. CDR3 nucleotide sequence: TGCGCCAGCAGCTTTGGCGGCCCTGAAGCTTTCTTT. It encodes CASSFGGPEAFF.

This clonotype was observed a handful of times. The chain joins TRBV18 to TRBJ2-7; D gene ambiguous. The CDR3 length is 14 residues. Germline CDR1 and CDR2: KGHSH and LQKENI. V was trimmed by 3 bases and J by 0 bases, leaving 9 bases between them. The CDR3 nucleotides read TGTGCCAGCTCACCTACAGAGAACTCCTACGAGCAGTACTTC. This codes for CASSPTENSYEQYF.

This clonotype was detected many times. CDR3 residues: CASREQGPGEQYF. The CDR3 DNA reads as TGTGCCAGCAGGGAACAGGGTCCAGGAGAGCAGTACTTC. This chain uses TRBV12-3 or TRBV12-4 with TRBJ2-7; possible D gene TRBD1, 6 bases. This CDR3 is built from 13 residues. Trimming stripped 6 bases from V and 7 bases from J, with 16 bases between.

This clonotype has ten or more counts. J is TRBJ2-3 and V is TRBV6-2 or TRBV6-3; 9 bases align to TRBD2. With 9 bases clipped from V and 5 bases from J, the junction kept 15 bases outside the gene matches. This CDR3 spans 16 amino acids. Germline CDR1 and CDR2: MNHEY and SVGEGT. The CDR3 sequence is CASKVGSSGVRDTQYF. CDR3 nucleotide sequence: TGTGCCAGTAAAGTTGGGTCTAGCGGGGTAAGAGATACGCAGTATTTT.

The sample holds one count of this clonotype. The chain's CDR3 is CASDTGSSYEQYF. The CDR3 bases are TGTGCCAGCGACACAGGGAGTTCCTACGAGCAGTACTTC. The rearrangement uses TRBV6-1 and TRBJ2-7; D is perhaps TRBD1 (6 bases). The germline V and J ends were trimmed by 8 bases and 1 base, with 12 bases remaining between them. This CDR3 spans 13 amino acids. The germline V gene encodes CDR1 MNHNS and CDR2 SASEGT.

This clonotype was observed many times. The gene calls are TRBV29-1 and TRBJ2-5, with a tentative D call TRBD2 (5 bases). The germline V gene encodes CDR1 SQVTM and CDR2 ANQGSEA. The CDR3 extends over 14 amino acids. Trimming removed 7 bases at V and 5 bases at J, with 20 bases between. The CDR3 DNA sequence: TGCAGCGCAGAGTACGGACTGATACGGGAGACCCAGTACTTC. Its protein product is CSAEYGLIRETQYF.

The chain links TRBV7-3 to TRBJ2-7; TRBD2 is a possible D gene (6 bases). This CDR3 contains 14 residues. Germline CDR1 is SGHTA and CDR2 is FQGTGA. V was clipped by 6 bases and J by 7 bases, with 19 bases between them. The CDR3 here is CASSQGLETSEQYF. In DNA form, the CDR3 reads TGTGCCAGCAGTCAAGGGCTAGAGACTAGTGAGCAGTACTTC.

This clonotype has a count of ten or more. J is TRBJ2-7 and V is TRBV20-1; 10 bases map to TRBD2. With 5 bases clipped from V and 7 bases from J, the junction kept 8 bases outside the gene matches. CDR3 length: 13 amino acids. The germline CDR1 and CDR2 sequences are DFQATT and SNEGSKA (reference sequence). The CDR3 protein is CSACLAGEEEQYF. The DNA for the CDR3 is TGCAGTGCTTGCCTAGCGGGAGAAGAAGAGCAGTACTTC.

There are many counts of this clonotype. The chain recombines TRBV2 with TRBJ2-1; 9 bases agree with TRBD2. This CDR3 region has 14 residues. Germline-derived CDR1 and CDR2 are SNHLY and FYNNEI. The ends lost 6 bases at V and 9 bases at J; junction bases unmatched: 9. The DNA for the CDR3 is TGTGCCAGCAGCCGTACGGGACTAGCTTCTGAGCAGTTCTTC. Its protein is CASSRTGLASEQFF.

This clonotype was counted at least ten times. The rearrangement links TRBV29-1 to TRBJ2-7; D is perhaps TRBD2 (6 bases). V shed 4 bases and J shed 2 bases, with 18 bases lying between them. Germline assignment: CDR1 SQVTM and CDR2 ANQGSEA. The CDR3 extends over 15 amino acids. CDR3 region: CSVGGVGLPTYEQYF. CDR3 nucleotide sequence: TGCAGCGTTGGGGGCGTCGGACTACCGACCTACGAGCAGTACTTC.

The sample holds many counts of this clonotype. The rearrangement links TRBV27 to TRBJ2-7, with TRBD2 matching 8 bases. J was trimmed by 7 bases and V by 3 bases; bases with no gene match: 11. The germline V gene encodes CDR1 MNHEY and CDR2 SMNVEV (reference sequence). The CDR3 extends over 15 amino acids. CDR3: CASSLATSGVGEQYF. CDR3 DNA sequence: TGTGCCAGCAGTTTGGCAACTAGCGGTGTGGGAGAGCAGTACTTC.

Ten or more counts support this clonotype. The gene calls are TRBV7-8 and TRBJ1-1; possibly TRBD1 for D (5 bases). The CDR3 sequence is 13 residues long. Trimming left V 6 bases short and J 3 bases short, with 11 bases between. Germline loops: CDR1 SGHVS, CDR2 FQNEAQ. CDR3 nucleotides: TGTGCCAGCAGATTGGACATATACACTGAAGCTTTCTTT. Its protein product is CASRLDIYTEAFF.

The chain joins TRBV5-1 to TRBJ1-1; 9 bases align to TRBD1. The germline gives CDR1 SGHRS, CDR2 YFSETQ. The V gene end was trimmed by 4 bases and the J gene end by 0 bases; junction bases not matched to a gene: 4. This CDR3 comprises 15 residues. The CDR3 here is CASSTQGAVNTEAFF. CDR3 in DNA: TGCGCCAGCAGCACACAGGGGGCCGTGAACACTGAAGCTTTCTTT.

In its sample, this clonotype was seen a few times. J is TRBJ2-7 and V is TRBV7-8, with 10 nucleotides matching TRBD2. Germline trimming cut 3 bases from V and 3 bases from J; bases unmatched to any gene: 14. The CDR3 sequence is 18 residues long. Germline lookup yields CDR1 SGHVS and CDR2 FQNEAQ. The CDR3 region has the DNA TGTGCCAGCAGCTTGGGATTTGGACTAGCGGAGGGTTTCTACGAGCAGTACTTC. This sequence encodes CASSLGFGLAEGFYEQYF.

This clonotype has at least ten counts. This chain joins TRBV6-2 or TRBV6-3 and TRBJ1-1; D is possibly TRBD1 (6 bases). V was pared by 6 bases and J by 4 bases, with 18 bases between. The CDR3 runs to 15 residues. CDR1 MNHEY and CDR2 SVGEGT come from the germline V gene. CDR3 nucleotide sequence: TGTGCCAGCAGACAAACAGGGATGGTTGGCACTGAAGCTTTCTTT. As protein: CASRQTGMVGTEAFF.

This chain links TRBV27 with TRBJ2-2; D is undetermined. V was cut by 4 bases and J by 5 bases, with 17 bases left in between. Germline lookup yields CDR1 MNHEY and CDR2 SMNVEV (reference sequence). This CDR3 contains 16 residues. CDR3 region: CASSSRFTKRTGELFF. The CDR3 DNA reads as TGTGCCAGCAGTTCCAGATTTACCAAACGAACCGGGGAGCTGTTTTTT.

The chain is built from TRBV20-1 and TRBJ1-1; D is ambiguous. Trimming left V 0 bases short and J 1 base short, with 12 bases between. This CDR3 region has 15 residues. Germline V CDR1 and CDR2: DFQATT, SNEGSKA (reference sequence). In DNA form, the CDR3 reads TGCAGTGCTAGAGATCAGGCGGCCGGGAACACTGAAGCTTTCTTT. Translation gives CSARDQAAGNTEAFF.

This clonotype was observed a handful of times. V is TRBV7-3 and J is TRBJ1-1; D is unclear. Germline-derived CDR1 and CDR2 are SGHTA and FQGTGA. There are 14 residues in the CDR3. V dropped 5 bases and J dropped 4 bases, with 14 bases sitting between them. The CDR3 is CASSPSDWATEAFF. CDR3 coding DNA: TGTGCCAGCAGCCCCTCCGACTGGGCCACTGAAGCTTTCTTT.

At least ten counts were recorded for this clonotype. The chain combines TRBV5-1 with TRBJ1-2; 10 bases are shared with TRBD1. Per the germline V gene, CDR1 is SGHRS and CDR2 is YFSETQ. The CDR3 is 14 amino acids. The V segment lost 4 bases and the J segment 3 bases; nucleotides outside the gene matches: 3. CDR3 loop: CASSKGTGDYGYTF. The CDR3 DNA reads as TGCGCCAGCAGCAAGGGGACAGGGGACTATGGCTACACCTTC.

There are many counts of this clonotype. This chain connects TRBV27 to TRBJ2-6; no clear D. The germline CDR1 and CDR2 sequences are MNHEY and SMNVEV (reference sequence). Trimming pared 6 bases from V and 4 bases from J, leaving 10 bases between. The CDR3 runs to 14 residues. CDR3 coding DNA: TGTGCCAGCAGCTATTTCGACGGGGCCAACGTCCTGACTTTC. It is translated as CASSYFDGANVLTF. Combining the CDR3 with reference TRBV27 and TRBJ2-6 gives the whole variable domain EAQVTQNPRYLITVTGKKLTVTCSQNMNHEYMSWYRQDPGLGLRQIYYSMNVEVTDKGDVPEGYKVSRKEKRNFPLILESPSPNQTSLYFCASSYFDGANVLTFGAGSRLTVL.

The rearrangement uses TRBV11-2 and TRBJ1-1; D remains ambiguous. The CDR3 runs 13 residues. The germline V and J ends were trimmed by 0 bases and 8 bases, with 10 bases remaining between them. Germline V lookup: CDR1 SGHAT, CDR2 FQNNGV. The CDR3 coding sequence is TGTGCCAGCAGCTTAGACGTCCGGTACGAAGCTTTCTTT. Its protein product is CASSLDVRYEAFF.

At least ten counts were recorded for this clonotype. The genes are TRBV13 and TRBJ2-2, with D perhaps assigned TRBD1 or TRBD2 (5 bases each). Looked up from germline, CDR1 is PRHDT and CDR2 is FYEKMQ (reference sequence). Trimming left V 4 bases short and J 0 bases short, with 12 bases between. The CDR3 spans 16 residues. CDR3 amino acids: CASSSRDPSNTGELFF. DNA for the CDR3: TGTGCCAGCAGCTCACGGGACCCCTCGAACACCGGGGAGCTGTTTTTT.